This T cell receptor beta chain came from a study of cytomegalovirus exposure and HLA in healthy donors. Notes on this clone: Its target is not known.

Healthy bone marrow donors made up the donor group. Overall study results and limits: Presence/absence analysis assumed near-uniform sequencing depth across donors.

Primers included in the PCR were 60 Vbeta and 13 Jbeta primers. Assay used: immunoSEQ multiplex PCR; TCRdb lists only in-frame clones, some missing. The top ten hold roughly 3% of the sample, which has fewer than 150,000 clones, approximately 83% seen once. This CDR3 comprises 16 residues. The germline gives CDR1 ENHRY, CDR2 SYGVKD. V shed 4 bases and J 1 base; nucleotides not matched to a gene: 7. This receptor was obtained from a man aged 35 to 55 in good health and CMV-seronegative. The material sequenced was PBMCs. The chain has TRBV10-3 and TRBJ2-3; TRBD2 matches at 8 bases. The CDR3 protein is CAISGTSGHGTDTQYF. DNA for the CDR3: TGTGCCATCAGTGGAACTAGCGGTCATGGCACAGATACGCAGTATTTT.